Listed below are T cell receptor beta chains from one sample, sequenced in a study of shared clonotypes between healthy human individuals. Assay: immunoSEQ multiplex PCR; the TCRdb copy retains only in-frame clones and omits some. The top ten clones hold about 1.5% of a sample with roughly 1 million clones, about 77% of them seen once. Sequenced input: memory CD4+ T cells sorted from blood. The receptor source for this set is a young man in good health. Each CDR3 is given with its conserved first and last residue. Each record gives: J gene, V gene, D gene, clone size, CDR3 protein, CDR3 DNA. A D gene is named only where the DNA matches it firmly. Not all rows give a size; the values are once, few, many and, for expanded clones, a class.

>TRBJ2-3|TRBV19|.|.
CASSMEDSTDTQYF
TGTGCCAGTAGTATGGAGGACTCCACAGATACGCAGTATTTT
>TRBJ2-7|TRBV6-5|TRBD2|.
CASKSSGGGYEQYF
TGTGCCAGCAAGAGTAGCGGGGGGGGGTACGAGCAGTACTTC
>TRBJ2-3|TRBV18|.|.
CASSRPRTAGRDTQYF
TGTGCCAGCTCACGGCCGCGGACAGCCGGTAGAGATACGCAGTATTTT
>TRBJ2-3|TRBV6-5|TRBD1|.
CATQGARDTQYF
TGTGCCACACAGGGGGCTAGAGATACGCAGTATTTT
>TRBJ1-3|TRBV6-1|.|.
CASSFGSSGNTIYF
TGTGCCAGCAGTTTCGGTAGCTCTGGAAACACCATATATTTT
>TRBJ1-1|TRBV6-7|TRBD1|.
CASSYPDRASMNTEAFF
TGTGCCAGCAGTTACCCGGACAGGGCTTCTATGAACACTGAAGCTTTCTTT
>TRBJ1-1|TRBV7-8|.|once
CASSFELLNTEAFF
TGTGCCAGCAGCTTTGAATTACTGAACACTGAAGCTTTCTTT
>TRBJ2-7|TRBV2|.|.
CASSRDKSEQYF
TGTGCCAGCAGCCGGGACAAGAGCGAGCAGTACTTC
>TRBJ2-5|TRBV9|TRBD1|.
CASSLTGDSQETQYF
TGTGCCAGCAGCTTGACAGGGGACAGCCAAGAGACCCAGTACTTC
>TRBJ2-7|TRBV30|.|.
CAWTKGGYEQYF
TGTGCCTGGACCAAAGGGGGCTACGAGCAGTACTTC
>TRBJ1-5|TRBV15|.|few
CATSGRTAFDSNQPQHF
TGTGCCACCAGCGGGCGGACAGCATTCGATAGCAATCAGCCCCAGCATTTT
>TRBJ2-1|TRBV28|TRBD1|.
CASSLIRQGAYEQFF
TGTGCCAGCAGTTTAATTAGACAGGGGGCTTATGAGCAGTTCTTC
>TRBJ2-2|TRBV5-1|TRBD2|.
CASSLIAGDTGELFF
TGCGCCAGCAGCTTGATCGCGGGGGACACCGGGGAGCTGTTTTTT
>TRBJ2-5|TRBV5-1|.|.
CASSLQVDETQYF
TGCGCCAGCAGCTTACAAGTGGACGAGACCCAGTACTTC
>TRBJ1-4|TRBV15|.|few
CATSRDGGNEKLFF
TGTGCCACCAGCAGAGATGGGGGAAATGAAAAACTGTTTTTT
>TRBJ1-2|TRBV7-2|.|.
CASSFGGRTNYGYTF
TGTGCCAGCAGCTTCGGGGGCAGGACTAACTATGGCTACACCTTC
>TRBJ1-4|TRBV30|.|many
CAWSGRSEKLFF
TGTGCCTGGAGTGGGCGCAGTGAAAAACTGTTTTTT
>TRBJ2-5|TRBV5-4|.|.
CASSAVGKETQYF
TGTGCCAGCAGCGCCGTAGGGAAGGAGACCCAGTACTTC
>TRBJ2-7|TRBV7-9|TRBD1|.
CASSLEAPDRGHEQYF
TGTGCCAGCAGCTTAGAGGCCCCGGACAGGGGCCACGAGCAGTACTTC
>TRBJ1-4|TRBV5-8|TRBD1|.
CASSLEGQSREKLFF
TGTGCCAGCAGCTTGGAGGGACAGTCTAGGGAAAAACTGTTTTTT
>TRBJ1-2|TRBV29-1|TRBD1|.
CSVRPGTGGYGYTF
TGCAGCGTGCGGCCCGGGACAGGGGGCTATGGCTACACCTTC
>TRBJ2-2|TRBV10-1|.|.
CASSSGTANTGELFF
TGCGCCAGCAGTTCCGGGACGGCGAACACCGGGGAGCTGTTTTTT
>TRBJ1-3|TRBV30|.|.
CAWSPELATWGNTIYF
TGTGCCTGGAGTCCCGAGTTAGCGACCTGGGGAAACACCATATATTTT
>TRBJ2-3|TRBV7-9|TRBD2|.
CASSLAAGGRNTQYF
TGTGCCAGCAGCTTAGCGGCGGGGGGGAGGAATACGCAGTATTTT
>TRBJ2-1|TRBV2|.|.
CASSRRESQFF
TGTGCCAGCAGTCGAAGGGAGTCCCAGTTCTTC
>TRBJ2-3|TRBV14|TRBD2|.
CASRVGAGATQYF
TGTGCCAGCAGAGTCGGAGCGGGAGCTACGCAGTATTTT
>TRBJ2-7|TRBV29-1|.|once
CSVFTDGPYEQYF
TGCAGCGTCTTTACGGACGGCCCCTACGAGCAGTACTTC
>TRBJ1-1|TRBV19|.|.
CASRSRTPAKTEAFF
TGTGCCAGTAGATCGCGGACCCCGGCGAAGACTGAAGCTTTCTTT
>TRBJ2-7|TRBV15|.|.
CATSSTGAREQYF
TGTGCCACCAGCAGCACTGGGGCGAGGGAGCAGTACTTC